This TCR beta chain was obtained from a study of CD8 T cells in ankylosing spondylitis. Whole-study findings and limits: A TCR beta motif made of about 8 highly homologous variants seemed typical of ankylosing spondylitis blood. Disease-linked clones reportedly showed significant enrichment in matched ankylosing spondylitis synovial fluid. There were earlier reports of some motif variants in reactive arthritis synovial fluid and blood.

Between the trimmed V and J ends, which lost 9 bases and 8 bases, there was a span of 11 bases. The length of the CDR3 is 12 residues. This clonotype was seen repeatedly, ten times or more. Its antigen remains unidentified. Quantitative barcoded 5'-RACE was used to prepare TCR beta libraries. TCRdb redid the calling of the 5' RACE reads with MiXCR, one entry per CDR3 protein. The sample carries approximately 340,000 distinct CDR3 sequences, roughly 15% recorded once. Sequencing input: blood, either unsorted or a sorted T cell fraction (not recorded which). The chain combines TRBV12-3 or TRBV12-4 with TRBJ1-6; TRBD1 is a possible D gene (6 bases). The origin of this receptor is a male donor with ankylosing spondylitis or in good health (not recorded which). DNA of the CDR3: TGTGCCAGGGGACATTTTGATTCACCCCTCCACTTT. It codes for CARGHFDSPLHF.